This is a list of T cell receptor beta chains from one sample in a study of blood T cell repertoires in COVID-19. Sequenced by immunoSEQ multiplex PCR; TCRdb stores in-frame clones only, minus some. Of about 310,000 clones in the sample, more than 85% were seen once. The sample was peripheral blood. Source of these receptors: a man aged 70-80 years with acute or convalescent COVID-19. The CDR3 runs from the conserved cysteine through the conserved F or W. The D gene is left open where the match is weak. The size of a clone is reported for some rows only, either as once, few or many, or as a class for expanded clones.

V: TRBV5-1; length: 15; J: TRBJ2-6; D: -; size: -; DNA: TGCGCCAGCAGCTCCGGGTCATCTGGGGCCAACGTCCTGACTTTC; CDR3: CASSSGSSGANVLTF
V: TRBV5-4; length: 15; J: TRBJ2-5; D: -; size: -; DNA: TGTGCCAGCAGCTTGAACCAGGGGCTGCGGGAGACCCAGTACTTC; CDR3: CASSLNQGLRETQYF
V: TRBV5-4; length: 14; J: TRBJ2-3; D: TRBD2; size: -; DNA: TGTGCCAGCAGCTTCGGGACTAGCGCAGATACGCAGTATTTT; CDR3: CASSFGTSADTQYF
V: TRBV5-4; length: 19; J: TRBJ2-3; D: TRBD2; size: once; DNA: TGTGCCAGCAGCTTGGTTCATCTAGCGGGGGGGCTGGACACAGATACGCAGTATTTT; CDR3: CASSLVHLAGGLDTDTQYF
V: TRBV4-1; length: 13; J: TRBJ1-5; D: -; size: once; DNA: TGCGCCAGCAGCGGACAGATTAATCAGCCCCAGCATTTT; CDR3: CASSGQINQPQHF
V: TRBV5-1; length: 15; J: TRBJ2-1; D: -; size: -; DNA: TGCGCCAGCTCCGCGGAGGCGGGTTCCTACAATGAGCAGTTCTTC; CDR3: CASSAEAGSYNEQFF
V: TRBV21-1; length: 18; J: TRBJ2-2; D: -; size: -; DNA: TGTGCCAGCAGCAAAGTGAGGACTAGCGGGAGAGGTACCGGGGAGCTGTTTTTT; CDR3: CASSKVRTSGRGTGELFF
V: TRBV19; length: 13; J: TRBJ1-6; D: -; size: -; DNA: TGTGCCAGTAGTTTACTCTATAATTCACCCCTCCACTTT; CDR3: CASSLLYNSPLHF
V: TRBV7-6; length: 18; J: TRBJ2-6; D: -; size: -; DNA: TGTGCCAGTGCGGGGACCGCAGGGGGATCTTCTGGGGCCAACGTCCTGACTTTC; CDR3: CASAGTAGGSSGANVLTF
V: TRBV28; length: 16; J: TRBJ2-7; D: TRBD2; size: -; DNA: TGTGCCAGCAGTCCCAACCATAGCGGGGGGGCCTACGAGCAGTACTTC; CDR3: CASSPNHSGGAYEQYF
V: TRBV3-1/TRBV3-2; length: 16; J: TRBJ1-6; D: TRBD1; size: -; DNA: TGTGCCAGCAGCCAGTGGACAGGGGGAAATAATTCACCCCTCCACTTT; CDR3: CASSQWTGGNNSPLHF
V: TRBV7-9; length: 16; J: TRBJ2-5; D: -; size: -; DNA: TGTGCCAGCAGTCCAGCTCCTCAGGCCGGCGGGGAGACCCAGTACTTC; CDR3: CASSPAPQAGGETQYF
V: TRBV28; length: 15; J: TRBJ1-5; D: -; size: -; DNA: TGTGCCAGCAGTTTCCCCGGCGGTAGCAATCAGCCCCAGCATTTT; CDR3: CASSFPGGSNQPQHF
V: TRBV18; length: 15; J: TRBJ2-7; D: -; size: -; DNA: TGTGCCAGCTCACCCGAGGGTTTCCGGGGCTACGAGCAGTACTTC; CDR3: CASSPEGFRGYEQYF
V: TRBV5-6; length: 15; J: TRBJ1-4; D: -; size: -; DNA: TGTGCCAGCAGCTTTAGGACCGGGGTTAAGGAAAAACTGTTTTTT; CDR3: CASSFRTGVKEKLFF
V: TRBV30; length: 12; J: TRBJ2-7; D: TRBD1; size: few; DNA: TGTGCCTGGGGGGACAGCCGCTACGAGCAGTACTTC; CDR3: CAWGDSRYEQYF
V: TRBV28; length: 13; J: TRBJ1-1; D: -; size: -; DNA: TGTGCCAGCAGTTTAGGGAGGGACACTGAAGCTTTCTTT; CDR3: CASSLGRDTEAFF
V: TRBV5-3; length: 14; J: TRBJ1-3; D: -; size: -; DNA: TGTGCCAGAAGCTTGGCGGGGGCTGGAAACACCATATATTTT; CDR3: CARSLAGAGNTIYF
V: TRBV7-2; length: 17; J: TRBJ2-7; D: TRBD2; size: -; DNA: TGTGCCAGCAGCTTAGGGCTGCTAGCGGGATACTCCTACGAGCAGTACTTC; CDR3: CASSLGLLAGYSYEQYF
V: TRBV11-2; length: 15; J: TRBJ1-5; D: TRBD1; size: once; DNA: TGTGCCAGCAGCTTAGAGGCAGGGGGCGGCCAGCCCCAGCATTTT; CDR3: CASSLEAGGGQPQHF
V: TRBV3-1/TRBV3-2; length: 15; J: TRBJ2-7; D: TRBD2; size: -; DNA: TGTGCCAGCAGCCTTGTGGGCGGGGGGTCCTACGAGCAGTACTTC; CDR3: CASSLVGGGSYEQYF
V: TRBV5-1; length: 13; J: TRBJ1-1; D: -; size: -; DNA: TGCGCCAGCAGTTGGGGGCAGGGTGAGGAAGCTTTCTTT; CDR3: CASSWGQGEEAFF
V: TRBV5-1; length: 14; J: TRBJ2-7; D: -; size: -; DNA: TGCGCCAGCAGCTTGGGAGGAAGTCTATACGAGCAGTACTTC; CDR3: CASSLGGSLYEQYF
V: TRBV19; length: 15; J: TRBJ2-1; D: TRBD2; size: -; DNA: TGTGCCAGTAGGGTGACTAGCGGCCCCTACAATGAGCAGTTCTTC; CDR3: CASRVTSGPYNEQFF
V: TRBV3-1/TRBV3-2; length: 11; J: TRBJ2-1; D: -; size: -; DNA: TGTGCCAGCACCAATGCGAATGAGCAGTTCTTC; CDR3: CASTNANEQFF
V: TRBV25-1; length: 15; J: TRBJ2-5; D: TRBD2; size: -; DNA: TGTGCCAGCAGTGATCCTAGCGGGAACCAAGAGACCCAGTACTTC; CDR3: CASSDPSGNQETQYF
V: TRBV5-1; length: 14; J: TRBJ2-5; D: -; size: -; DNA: TGCGCCAGCAGCTTGGGGCCAGGGGAAGAGACCCAGTACTTC; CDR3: CASSLGPGEETQYF
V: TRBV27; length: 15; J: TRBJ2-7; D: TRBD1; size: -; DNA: TGTGCCAGCCGGAGACAGGGTGTGAGATCCTACGAGCAGTACTTC; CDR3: CASRRQGVRSYEQYF
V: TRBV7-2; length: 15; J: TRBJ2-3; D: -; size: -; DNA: TGTGCCAGCAGCCCCTCGCTAGCTTCCACAGATACGCAGTATTTT; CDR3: CASSPSLASTDTQYF
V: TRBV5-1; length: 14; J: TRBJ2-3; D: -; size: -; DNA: TGCGCCAGCAGCTTGGTAGGACAACCAGATACGCAGTATTTT; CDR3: CASSLVGQPDTQYF
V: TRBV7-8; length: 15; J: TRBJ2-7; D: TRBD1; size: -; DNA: TGTGCCAGCAGCCCACCCAGACAGGGCCCATTGGAGCAGTACTTC; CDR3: CASSPPRQGPLEQYF
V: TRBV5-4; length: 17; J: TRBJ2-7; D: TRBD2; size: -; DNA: TGTGCCAGCAGCATTGGCGGCGGGAGGGCCGTGGGCTACGAGCAGTACTTC; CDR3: CASSIGGGRAVGYEQYF
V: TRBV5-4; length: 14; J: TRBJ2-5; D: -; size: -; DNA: TGTGCCAGCAGCTTGGCGGGACTCCAAGAGACCCAGTACTTC; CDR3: CASSLAGLQETQYF
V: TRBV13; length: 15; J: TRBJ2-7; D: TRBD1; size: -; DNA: TGTGCCAGCAGCTTAGGTACAGGGGGCGGCTACGAGCAGTACTTC; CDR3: CASSLGTGGGYEQYF
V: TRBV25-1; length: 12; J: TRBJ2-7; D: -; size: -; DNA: TGTGCCAGCAGTGGGACAGAATACGAGCAGTACTTC; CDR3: CASSGTEYEQYF
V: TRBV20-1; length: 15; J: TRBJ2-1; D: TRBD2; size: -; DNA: TGCAGTGCTAGTAGGCCTAGCGGGAGCCTGGGTGAGCAGTTCTTC; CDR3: CSASRPSGSLGEQFF
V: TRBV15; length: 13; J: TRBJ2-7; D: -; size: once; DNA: TGTGCCACCAGCAGAGATAGTACCTACGAGCAGTACTTC; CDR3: CATSRDSTYEQYF
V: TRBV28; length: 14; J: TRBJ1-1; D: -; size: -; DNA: TGTGCCAGCAGTTTAACGGGTTTTAGGACTGAAGCTTTCTTT; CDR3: CASSLTGFRTEAFF
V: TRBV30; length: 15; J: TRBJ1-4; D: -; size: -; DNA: TGTGCCTGGAGTAAAACGGACACGATCAATGAAAAACTGTTTTTT; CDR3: CAWSKTDTINEKLFF
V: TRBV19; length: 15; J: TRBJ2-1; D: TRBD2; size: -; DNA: TGTGCCAGTAGGAGTCTAGCGGGGGGGCCCAATGAGCAGTTCTTC; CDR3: CASRSLAGGPNEQFF
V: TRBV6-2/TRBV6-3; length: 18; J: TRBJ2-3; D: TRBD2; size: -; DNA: TGTGCCAGCAGTTTCCCCGCGGCCAGCGGGGCTGGCACAGATACGCAGTATTTT; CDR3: CASSFPAASGAGTDTQYF